The clone carrying this T cell receptor (beta chain) was recorded at least ten times. Its antigen is still unknown. The data belong to a study of regulatory T cells in long-lasting Graves disease. CDR3-region Arm-PCR and iRepertoire HTBI primers produced the TCR beta libraries. MiXCR, run by TCRdb on the multiplex PCR reads, gives a single entry per CDR3 protein. The table shows a few hundred thousand distinct CDR3 sequences, with 13% to 15% occurring only once. Study results and caveats: The study found lower TCR diversity in persistent Graves' patients than in newly diagnosed ones.

Time point meaning: newly diagnosed GD, antithyroid drugs for less than 3 months. PBMC-extracted RNA yielded the TCR library. Trimming left V 5 bases short and J 2 bases short, with 7 bases between. The CDR3 sequence is 12 residues long. CDR1 and CDR2 from the germline V gene are MDHEN and SYDVKM. In addition, the sample was reused for a study of T cells in Graves' hyperthyroidism and ophthalmopathy.

The receptor's source is a woman aged 45-59 years with Graves disease. The sample here was peripheral blood mononuclear cells (PBMCs), taken at new diagnosis, from a patient treated with antithyroid drugs. The rearrangement joins TRBV28 to TRBJ2-7, with D hard to call. CDR3: CASSNKAYEQYF. CDR3 in DNA: TGTGCCAGCAGTAACAAAGCCTACGAGCAGTACTTC.